This entry lists 19 T cell receptor beta chains sequenced from one sample in a study of technical replicates of blood from a handful of donors. Assay used: immunoSEQ multiplex PCR; TCRdb lists only in-frame clones, some missing. This table has around 100,000 clones, around 96% appearing once. Sequenced: T cells isolated from PBMCs. These receptors all stem from a human donor in good health.

The rearrangement links TRBV29-1 to TRBJ2-7; 8 bases map to TRBD1. Germline-derived CDR1 and CDR2 are SQVTM and ANQGSEA. The CDR3 sequence is 17 residues long. The J segment lost 2 bases and the V segment lost 4 bases, leaving 16 bases of the junction unmatched. CDR3 nucleotide sequence: TGCAGCGTTGGGCGGGACAGGAAGCTCTGCTCGGCCTACGAGCAGTACTTC. Translation: CSVGRDRKLCSAYEQYF.

This clone was counted a single time. The rearrangement joins TRBV6-1 to TRBJ2-7; a possible D gene is TRBD1 (5 bases). V lost 4 bases and J lost 3, with 10 bases in between. Germline-derived CDR1 and CDR2 are MNHNS and SASEGT. The CDR3 consists of 13 residues. The CDR3: CASSVTVFYEQYF. The CDR3 DNA follows: TGTGCCAGCAGTGTGACAGTCTTCTACGAGCAGTACTTC.

This chain connects TRBV7-2 to TRBJ2-7, with 11 bases aligning to TRBD2. Germline-derived CDR1 and CDR2 are SGHTA and FQGNSA. There are 18 residues in the CDR3. V lost 3 bases, J lost 1 base, and 11 bases stayed unmatched. The CDR3 loop reads CASSFVSGRVYPSYEQYF. The CDR3 nucleotides are TGTGCCAGCAGCTTCGTTAGCGGGAGGGTCTACCCTTCCTACGAGCAGTACTTC.

The chain recombines TRBV7-9 with TRBJ2-1; 12 bases are a match to TRBD2. J lost 8 bases, V lost 6 bases, and 17 bases had no gene match. CDR1 is SEHNR, CDR2 FQNEAQ, per germline (reference sequence). The CDR3 sequence is 18 residues long. CDR3 amino acids: CASRELAGGPSLLDEQFF. CDR3 nucleotides: TGTGCCAGCAGGGAACTAGCGGGAGGCCCATCCCTATTGGATGAGCAGTTCTTC.

The V call is TRBV2, the J call TRBJ2-1; 12 nucleotides agree with TRBD2. Germline CDR1 SNHLY, CDR2 FYNNEI. V gave up 10 bases and J gave up 12 bases; unmatched junction bases: 13. CDR3 length: 14 residues. CDR3 DNA: TGTGCCACCACAGGGCCTAGCGGGAGGGCCAGGCAGTTCTTC. It translates to CATTGPSGRARQFF.

The gene calls are TRBV5-4 and TRBJ2-5, with 11 bases matching TRBD2. CDR3 size: 15 residues. Trimming at V came to 4 bases and at J to 0 bases, leaving 2 bases not matched to a gene. Germline CDR1 SGHNT, CDR2 YYREEE (reference sequence). The CDR3: CASSQGLADQETQYF. CDR3 DNA: TGTGCCAGCAGCCAGGGACTAGCGGACCAAGAGACCCAGTACTTC.

This sequence joins TRBV5-4 and TRBJ1-4; TRBD1 aligns across 7 bases. The CDR3 totals 14 residues. V was pared by 1 base and J by 5 bases, with 2 bases of the junction left unmatched. Germline lookup yields CDR1 SGHNT and CDR2 YYREEE (reference sequence). The DNA of the CDR3 is TGTGCCAGCAGCTTGAGACAGGGAAATGAAAAACTGTTTTTT. Amino acids: CASSLRQGNEKLFF.

V gene TRBV5-1 combines with J gene TRBJ2-1, with 9 bases that match TRBD2. With 0 bases clipped from V and 3 bases from J, the junction kept 1 base outside the gene matches. CDR1 SGHRS and CDR2 YFSETQ come from the germline V gene. The CDR3 contains 15 residues. The CDR3 bases are TGCGCCAGCAGCTTGGGGCGGGAGGGCTACAATGAGCAGTTCTTC. Protein: CASSLGREGYNEQFF.

This chain uses TRBV5-5 with TRBJ2-3, with TRBD2 matching 7 bases. Per the germline V gene, CDR1 is SGHKS and CDR2 is YYEKEE (reference sequence). This CDR3 is 18 amino acids long. With V trimmed by 1 base and J by 6 bases, 17 bases remained unmatched. Written as DNA, the CDR3 is TGTGCCAGCAGCTTGATCCCCTTTCGGGGGGATTATACGGATACGCAGTATTTT. Translated, it gives CASSLIPFRGDYTDTQYF.

The V call is TRBV13, the J call TRBJ2-7; 10 bases are shared with TRBD2. Germline trimming cut 5 bases from V and 3 bases from J; bases unmatched to any gene: 7. Germline loops: CDR1 PRHDT, CDR2 FYEKMQ (reference sequence). The CDR3 is 15 amino acids. Here the CDR3 DNA reads TGTGCCAGCAGCCGCTCCGGACTAGCGGACTACGAGCAGTACTTC. Its protein is CASSRSGLADYEQYF.

This chain uses TRBV5-6 with TRBJ2-7; weak D call: TRBD2 (5 bases). V was shortened by 2 bases and J by 0 bases, with 6 bases between the two germline ends. CDR3 length: 13 residues. CDR1 is SGHDT and CDR2 is YYEEEE in the germline V gene. This CDR3 reads CASSFGDSYEQYF. The CDR3 coding sequence is TGTGCCAGCAGCTTCGGGGACTCCTACGAGCAGTACTTC.

The chain joins TRBV6-6 to TRBJ2-7; 7 nucleotides match TRBD1. The junction had 2 bases not matched to a gene; V was cut back by 4 bases and J by 2 bases. Germline V lookup: CDR1 MNHNY, CDR2 SVGAGI (reference sequence). The CDR3 has 13 amino acids. DNA for the CDR3: TGTGCCAGCAGTTCGACAGGGACCTACGAGCAGTACTTC. Amino acid sequence: CASSSTGTYEQYF.

This sequence joins TRBV7-9 and TRBJ2-2; D remains ambiguous. V was shortened by 9 bases and J by 5 bases, with 13 bases between the two germline ends. CDR1 and CDR2 from the germline V gene are SEHNR and FQNEAQ (reference sequence). The CDR3 extends over 13 amino acids. The CDR3 nucleotides are TGTGCCAGTCAAAGCCTGCCTACCGGGGAGCTGTTTTTT. Encoded protein: CASQSLPTGELFF.

The chain employs TRBV19 and TRBJ2-4; weak D call: TRBD2 (6 bases). CDR1 is LNHDA and CDR2 is SQIVND in the germline V gene (reference sequence). Between the trimmed V and J ends, which lost 5 bases and 9 bases, there was a span of 8 bases. The CDR3 has 11 residues. The CDR3 nucleotides are TGTGCCAGTAGTGGAGGGATCATTCAGTACTTC. This encodes CASSGGIIQYF.

This clone was picked up a small number of times. The genes are TRBV7-3 and TRBJ2-7, with 10 bases fitting TRBD2. The CDR3 sequence is 16 residues long. Per germline, CDR1 SGHTA and CDR2 FQGTGA. With 2 bases clipped from V and 7 bases from J, the junction kept 11 bases outside the gene matches. CDR3 nucleotide sequence: TGTGCCAGCAGCTTAGGGGCTAGCGGGAGTATTCAGGAGCAGTACTTC. Protein: CASSLGASGSIQEQYF.

V gene TRBV7-9 combines with J gene TRBJ1-2; D possibly corresponds to TRBD1 (5 bases). The V end was cut by 4 bases, the J end by 3 bases, with 12 bases between. This CDR3 is built from 14 residues. CDR1 and CDR2 (germline): SEHNR, FQNEAQ (reference sequence). The CDR3 here is CASSSVGGHYGYTF. The CDR3, as DNA: TGTGCCAGCAGCTCCGTCGGGGGACACTATGGCTACACCTTC.

The chain couples TRBV4-2 to TRBJ1-1; D might be TRBD1 (6 bases). Germline V gene sequence: CDR1 LGHNA, CDR2 YNFKEQ. CDR3 length: 17 residues. The germline V and J ends were trimmed by 0 bases and 0 bases, with 14 bases remaining between them. The CDR3 loop reads CASSQDLGAVLNTEAFF. The CDR3 nucleotides read TGTGCCAGCAGCCAAGATCTGGGGGCAGTACTGAACACTGAAGCTTTCTTT.

The chain combines TRBV20-1 with TRBJ2-5; D call uncertain. The V gene's germline CDR1 is DFQATT and CDR2 SNEGSKA (reference sequence). CDR3 length equals 10 residues. The CDR3 DNA sequence: TGCAGCGCAGAACAAGAGACCCAGTACTTC. This gives the protein CSAEQETQYF.

This CDR3 is CASRPSPVQPQHF. The CDR3 DNA follows: TGTGCCAGCAGACCATCACCGGTTCAGCCCCAGCATTTT. The chain recombines TRBV28 with TRBJ1-5; D gene unclear. The CDR3 runs to 13 residues. V lost 6 bases, J lost 6 bases, and 12 bases lay in between. Per germline, CDR1 MDHEN and CDR2 SYDVKM.